These 9 T cell receptor beta chains were all obtained from the same sample, sequenced in a study of blood T cells in healthy people across ages (dated by TCRdb to between 2014 and 2017). The library was generated by 5' RACE. TCRdb lists the instrument as Illumina HiSeq 2500. A second about 7 to 11 cycle PCR used a sample-barcoded 5' primer and a J-beta primer mix. TCRdb trimmed public reads at Q25 via fastp, called clones via MiXCR and kept in-frame beta chains. Every distinct CDR3 protein forms one entry, paired with its most common genes and DNA. For this sample the table gives about 1.8 million distinct CDR3 sequences, of which about 49% were detected only once. The leading ten clones occupy 2.1% of the sample. Source material: blood. The receptor source for this set is a woman between 40 and 50 years old in good health.

This clonotype was counted once. V is TRBV20-1 and J is TRBJ1-1; D is perhaps TRBD1 (5 bases). Germline CDR1 DFQATT, CDR2 SNEGSKA (reference sequence). The CDR3 has 11 residues. Deletions cut 3 bases from V and 8 bases from J, with 10 bases between. The CDR3 here is CSASQGPEAFF. CDR3 sequence (DNA): TGCAGTGCTAGTCAGGGTCCCGAAGCTTTCTTT.

The sample holds many counts of this clonotype. The chain is built from TRBV29-1 and TRBJ2-7, with TRBD2 matching over 8 bases. This CDR3 has 15 residues. From germline, CDR1 is SQVTM and CDR2 ANQGSEA. The J segment lost 2 bases and the V segment lost 3 bases, leaving 9 bases of the junction unmatched. In nucleotides, the CDR3 is TGCAGCGTTGATTCCCCGGGAGGGAACACCTACGAGCAGTACTTC. Its translation: CSVDSPGGNTYEQYF.

A note on this clonotype: Germline and junction disagree at one end, which may indicate a read error. The chain links TRBV4-3 to TRBJ2-4; 7 nucleotides align to TRBD1. The CDR3 totals 20 residues. Germline CDR1 reads LGHNA; CDR2 reads YSLEER. The CDR3 DNA follows: TGCGCCGGCAGCCAAGATTTCAACAGGGGTCACGAACTAGCCAAAAACATTCAGTACTTC. Its protein is CAGSQDFNRGHELAKNIQYF.

This clonotype has only a few counts. The chain couples TRBV7-2 to TRBJ2-3; 10 bases map to TRBD2. Germline trimming cut 5 bases from V and 3 bases from J; bases unmatched to any gene: 8. There are 16 residues in the CDR3. Germline-derived CDR1 and CDR2 are SGHTA and FQGNSA. The CDR3 spells CASSGTSVSLTDTQYF. In nucleotides, the CDR3 is TGTGCCAGCAGCGGGACTAGCGTCAGTTTGACAGATACGCAGTATTTT.

The V gene is TRBV12-3 or TRBV12-4, the J gene TRBJ1-1, with no clear D. This CDR3 is 12 amino acids long. V dropped 3 bases and J dropped 7 bases, with 9 bases sitting between them. The CDR3 is CASSFGRIEAFF. CDR3 nucleotides: TGTGCCAGCAGTTTCGGACGCATTGAAGCTTTCTTT.

The chain uses TRBV11-2 and TRBJ2-5; D remains ambiguous. TRBJ2-4 explains the end of the DNA better; the J call may be wrong. The CDR3 has 15 amino acids. Looked up from germline, CDR1 is SGHAT and CDR2 is FQNNGV. CDR3 region: CASSLEAGSENIQYF. The CDR3 DNA reads TGTGCCAGCAGCTTAGAGGCAGGATCGGAGAACATTCAGTACTTC.

This rearrangement joins TRBV5-1 to TRBJ2-1, with 10 positions matching TRBD2. V gave up 4 bases and J gave up 4 bases; unmatched junction bases: 8. In germline, CDR1 is SGHRS, CDR2 YFSETQ. The CDR3 consists of 16 residues. The CDR3 protein is CASSPISGGGYNEQFF. The CDR3, as DNA: TGCGCCAGCAGCCCAATAAGCGGGGGGGGATACAATGAGCAGTTCTTC.

J is TRBJ2-1 and V is TRBV29-1, with D possibly being TRBD1 (7 bases). CDR1 and CDR2 from the germline V gene are SQVTM and ANQGSEA. There are 16 residues in the CDR3. Trimming left V 4 bases short and J 2 bases short, with 18 bases between. The CDR3 coding sequence is TGCAGCGTTGTGGAGGGCCAGGGGGAGGCCTACAATGAGCAGTTCTTC. It translates to CSVVEGQGEAYNEQFF.

This clonotype was seen a handful of times. The V call is TRBV5-6, the J call TRBJ2-1, with D perhaps TRBD1 (5 bases). Deletions cut 2 bases from V and 5 bases from J, with 11 bases between. In germline, CDR1 is SGHDT, CDR2 YYEEEE. The CDR3 contains 14 residues. The CDR3 DNA sequence: TGTGCCAGCAGCTTCGACAGATTCGACAATGAGCAGTTCTTC. Protein product: CASSFDRFDNEQFF. The whole variable domain, remainder taken from reference TRBV5-6 and TRBJ2-1, is DAGVTQSPTHLIKTRGQQVTLRCSPKSGHDTVSWYQQALGQGPQFIFQYYEEEERQRGNFPDRFSGHQFPNYSSELNVNALLLGDSALYLCASSFDRFDNEQFFGPGTRLTVL.